This T cell receptor (beta chain) is drawn from a study of blood T cells in healthy people across ages. Using a J-beta primer mix together with a sample-barcoded 5' primer, a second PCR was run for about 6 to 12 cycles. Every cDNA was tagged by a template-switch adaptor with 12 random nucleotides. TCRdb passed the 5' RACE reads through MiXCR, listing each CDR3 protein once. The sample lists roughly 1,500,000 distinct CDR3 sequences; approximately 32% were seen once. As concerns this clonotype: What it binds is unknown. Lacking the conserved final phenylalanine or tryptophan, this CDR3 likely reflects a read error.

Overall study findings and caveats: Bulk PBMC profiling left naive and antigen-experienced comparisons inconclusive. Researchers deemed the diversity estimates from one million T cells underestimates.

The sequencing sample was made of blood. The TCR was taken from a woman between 25 and 40 years old in good health.

CDR3 sequence (DNA): TGTGCCAGCAGCCCCGGACAGGGTAGGGTGTCGGAGACCCAGTACGTC. Residues: CASSPGQGRVSETQYV. The chain has TRBV7-9 and TRBJ2-5; 8 nucleotides agree with TRBD1. The CDR3 is 16 amino acids. Germline V gene data show CDR1 as SEHNR and CDR2 as FQNEAQ (reference sequence). The V and J ends lost 5 bases and 5 bases, in that order; junction bases with no gene match: 13.